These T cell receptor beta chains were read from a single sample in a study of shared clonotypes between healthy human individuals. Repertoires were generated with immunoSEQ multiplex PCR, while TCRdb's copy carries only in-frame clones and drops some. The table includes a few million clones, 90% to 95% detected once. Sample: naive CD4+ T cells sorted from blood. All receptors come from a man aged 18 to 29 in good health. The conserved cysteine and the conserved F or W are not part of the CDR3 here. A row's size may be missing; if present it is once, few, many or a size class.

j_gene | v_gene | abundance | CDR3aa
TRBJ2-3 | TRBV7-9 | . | ASSPKTSGTDTQY
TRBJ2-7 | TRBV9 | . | ASSVEVGQGLDEQY
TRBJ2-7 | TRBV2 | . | ATQVYRGPYEQY
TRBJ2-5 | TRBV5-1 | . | ASSLQKIHQETQY
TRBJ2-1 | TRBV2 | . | ASYPGQGTNEQF
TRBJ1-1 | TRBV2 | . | ASSGRDGQNTEAF
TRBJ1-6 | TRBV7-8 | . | ASSSPRGAPLLYNSPLH
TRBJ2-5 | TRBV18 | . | ASSPPSQGGETQY
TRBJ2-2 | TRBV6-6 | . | ASSSQAPNTGELF
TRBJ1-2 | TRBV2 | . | ASLDSGSYSGYT
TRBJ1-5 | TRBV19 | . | ASSIRPSGANQPQH
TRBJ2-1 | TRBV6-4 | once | ASGPPPVINEQF
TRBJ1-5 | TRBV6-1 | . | ASTDDRGLQPQH
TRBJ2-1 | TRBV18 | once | ASSPLTSGSQPTSYNEQF
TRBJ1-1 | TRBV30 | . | AWSPWGTEAF
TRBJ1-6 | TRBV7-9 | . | ASSPRGQGANRSPLH
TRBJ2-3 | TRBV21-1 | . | ASSLRTGKGTDTQY